Presented here are 22 T cell receptor beta chains from one specimen sequenced in a study of blood T cells in healthy people across ages. PCR was performed a second time for about 7 to 11 cycles using a sample-barcoded 5' primer and a J-beta primer mix. TCRdb re-called the 5' RACE reads with MiXCR, one entry per CDR3 protein. The top ten hold 3% to 4% of the sample, which has some 800,000 distinct CDR3 sequences, approximately 25% seen once. These records were also assigned to another study, of T cells of mothers and their children.

Sequencing was performed on blood. These receptors were collected from a boy younger than 18 in good health.

The chain employs TRBV29-1 and TRBJ2-3, with 9 bases matching TRBD2. Per the germline V gene, CDR1 is SQVTM and CDR2 is ANQGSEA. CDR3 length equals 13 residues. V lost 6 bases and J lost 5; bases outside the gene matches: 6. CDR3 loop: CSVRREGGDTQYF. The CDR3 coding sequence is TGCAGCGTCCGGCGGGAGGGTGGAGATACGCAGTATTTT.

In its sample, this clonotype was seen a few times. The gene calls are TRBV28 and TRBJ1-1; unclear D gene. CDR3 length: 16 residues. Germline lookup yields CDR1 MDHEN and CDR2 SYDVKM. The V and J ends lost 2 bases and 0 bases respectively, with 13 bases between them. DNA of the CDR3: TGTGCCAGCAGTTTAAACCCCACCCGGCTGAACACTGAAGCTTTCTTT. Translating it yields CASSLNPTRLNTEAFF.

This clonotype has just a few counts. V is TRBV21-1 and J is TRBJ1-6; TRBD1 is taken as the D call from the table, unchecked against the DNA. TRBV21-1 is annotated as a pseudogene. The CDR3 is 17 residues long. CDR3 DNA: TGTGCCAGCAGCAAGCCCCCCGATGGCAGGGGGAATTCACCCCTCCACTTT. It encodes CASSKPPDGRGNSPLHF.

The gene calls are TRBV9 and TRBJ2-6; D gene ambiguous. Germline CDR1 is SGDLS and CDR2 is YYNGEE. With 2 bases removed from V and 2 bases from J, the gap between germline ends came to 5 bases. The CDR3 runs 14 residues. The CDR3 coding sequence is TGTGCCAGCAGCGTCCTCCCTGGGGCCAACGTCCTGACTTTC. This gives the protein CASSVLPGANVLTF.

The sample holds a few counts of this clonotype. V gene TRBV24-1 combines with J gene TRBJ1-5; a possible D gene is TRBD1 (5 bases). Per germline, CDR1 KGHDR and CDR2 SFDVKD. The ends were cut back, 4 bases at V and 5 bases at J, with 14 bases in the middle. The CDR3 is 15 residues long. For the CDR3, the DNA is TGTGCCACCAGTGAAGGGGTTATTCCAGATCAGCCCCAGCATTTT. It is translated as CATSEGVIPDQPQHF.

V usage is TRBV4-1 and J usage is TRBJ2-1; 11 positions match TRBD2. This CDR3 has 15 residues. J gave up 7 bases and V 4 bases, and 6 bases lay outside the gene matches. Germline CDR1 is MGHRA and CDR2 is YSYEKL. CDR3 DNA sequence: TGCGCCAGCAGCCCCTCGGCTAGCGGGGGGAATGAGCAGTTCTTC. The encoded protein is CASSPSASGGNEQFF.

This rearrangement joins TRBV7-9 to TRBJ1-2; TRBD1 might be the D (6 bases). Germline CDR1 SEHNR, CDR2 FQNEAQ (reference sequence). The CDR3 is 16 residues long. V was clipped by 4 bases and J by 7 bases, with 22 bases between them. DNA for the CDR3: TGTGCCAGCAGCTCTCGTTTGGACAGACAGATGGCTGGCTACACCTTC. It encodes CASSSRLDRQMAGYTF.

The chain uses TRBV9 and TRBJ2-1; 16 positions match TRBD2. V lost 3 bases and J lost 7; bases outside the gene matches: 13. The CDR3 is 19 residues long. Germline CDR1 SGDLS, CDR2 YYNGEE. CDR3 nucleotide sequence: TGTGCCAGCAGCGATAACGCCGGGACTAGCGGGGGGGCCCGAAATGAGCAGTTCTTC. This gives the protein CASSDNAGTSGGARNEQFF.

The CDR3: CAINGQGGPDTQYF. The CDR3 DNA reads as TGTGCCATCAATGGACAGGGGGGACCAGATACGCAGTATTTT. V and J are TRBV10-3 and TRBJ2-3; 10 nucleotides align to TRBD1. The germline gives CDR1 ENHRY, CDR2 SYGVKD. This CDR3 comprises 14 residues. J was trimmed by 4 bases and V by 7 bases; bases with no gene match: 5.

The chain links TRBV3-1 to TRBJ1-1; the D is unclear. CDR1 is LGHDT, CDR2 YNNKEL, per germline (reference sequence). CDR3 length equals 14 residues. V was pared by 0 bases and J by 4 bases, with 9 bases between. DNA of the CDR3: TGTGCCAGCAGCCAAGATATGGGTGGCACTGAAGCTTTCTTT. The encoded protein is CASSQDMGGTEAFF.

This clonotype appeared a few times. The rearrangement uses TRBV6-1 and TRBJ1-3; a possible D gene is TRBD1 (5 bases). In germline, CDR1 is MNHNS, CDR2 SASEGT. The CDR3 covers 15 residues. V was cut by 5 bases and J by 0 bases, with 11 bases left in between. The CDR3 DNA reads as TGTGCCAGCAGTTCAACACAGGACTCTGGAAACACCATATATTTT. The encoded protein is CASSSTQDSGNTIYF.

This chain connects TRBV29-1 to TRBJ2-5; 9 bases map to TRBD1. The CDR3 has 12 amino acids. Germline trimming cut 5 bases from V and 3 bases from J; bases unmatched to any gene: 1. The germline V gene has CDR1 SQVTM and CDR2 ANQGSEA. For the CDR3, the DNA is TGCAGCGTTAGGGACAGGGAAGAGACCCAGTACTTC. Residues: CSVRDREETQYF.

On this clonotype: An end of the junction does not agree with germline; a read error may underlie this. V and J are TRBV15 and TRBJ2-5; D not resolved. The end of the DNA aligns better with TRBJ2-7, so the J call may be wrong. The germline gives CDR1 LNHNV, CDR2 YYDKDF (reference sequence). This CDR3 contains 15 residues. The CDR3 nucleotides read TGTGCCACCGGCAGAGAAAAGGGTGCTCGCTACGAGCAGTACTTC. Residues: CATGREKGARYEQYF.

This chain connects TRBV28 to TRBJ1-3, with TRBD1 identical over 7 bases. Germline CDR1 is MDHEN and CDR2 is SYDVKM. Trimming removed 8 bases from V and 3 bases from J; junction bases left unmatched: 13. The CDR3 has 16 residues. CDR3 coding DNA: TGTGCCAGCCAAACAGGGGCCGCAGTATATGGAAACACCATATATTTT. Its translation is CASQTGAAVYGNTIYF.

J is TRBJ2-2 and V is TRBV6-6; TRBD2 matches 7 bases. V shed 7 bases and J 7 bases; nucleotides not matched to a gene: 12. Germline lookup yields CDR1 MNHNY and CDR2 SVGAGI (reference sequence). The CDR3 length is 15 residues. CDR3 loop: CASNQSGTKNGELFF. CDR3 coding DNA: TGTGCCAGCAACCAAAGCGGGACTAAAAACGGGGAGCTGTTTTTT.

This clonotype was seen a few times. The V gene is TRBV20-1, the J gene TRBJ2-7; tentative D call: TRBD2 (5 bases). Germline lookup yields CDR1 DFQATT and CDR2 SNEGSKA (reference sequence). The CDR3 totals 13 residues. Trimming took off 5 bases at V and 5 bases at J, with 16 bases between the two ends. Written as DNA, the CDR3 is TGCAGTGCTCGGACTGGGCGGGCGGACGAGCAGTACTTC. Translation: CSARTGRADEQYF.

This clonotype occurred a few times. DNA of the CDR3: TGCAGTGCTACCTCTTACGGGACAGGGCTTTACGAGCAGTACTTC. Amino acid sequence: CSATSYGTGLYEQYF. The rearrangement uses TRBV20-1 and TRBJ2-7, with 9 bases lining up with TRBD1. CDR3 length: 15 amino acids. Germline CDR1 is DFQATT and CDR2 is SNEGSKA (reference sequence). V was clipped by 4 bases and J by 4 bases; unmatched bases: 11.

The chain uses TRBV11-1 and TRBJ1-1; D gene ambiguous. Deletions cut 5 bases from V and 5 bases from J, with 15 bases between. The CDR3 runs 14 residues. The germline V gene encodes CDR1 SGHAT and CDR2 FQDESV (reference sequence). This chain's CDR3 is CASSPQTRRTEAFF. The CDR3 DNA sequence: TGTGCCAGCAGCCCTCAGACCCGGCGAACTGAAGCTTTCTTT.

This clonotype was picked up one time. This chain links TRBV20-1 with TRBJ2-7, with 7 bases identical to TRBD1. Germline-derived CDR1 and CDR2 are DFQATT and SNEGSKA (reference sequence). The J segment lost 3 bases and the V segment lost 3 bases, leaving 2 bases of the junction unmatched. CDR3 length equals 12 residues. CDR3: CSASAGGYEQYF. The DNA of the CDR3 is TGCAGTGCTAGTGCAGGGGGCTACGAGCAGTACTTC.

Turning to this clonotype: Likely a read error: the CDR3 ends without its conserved phenylalanine or tryptophan. The chain carries TRBV29-1 and TRBJ2-7; 9 bases fit TRBD2. Unmatched junction bases numbered 7, after V lost 4 bases and J lost 0 bases. Germline assignment: CDR1 SQVTM and CDR2 ANQGSEA. The CDR3 runs to 15 residues. The CDR3 protein is CSVGLAGTPSYEQYL. CDR3 bases: TGCAGCGTTGGGCTAGCGGGAACCCCCTCCTACGAGCAGTACCTC.

This clonotype was detected only a few times. At one end, the junction sequence differs from germline, possibly due to a read error. The chain employs TRBV4-1 and TRBJ2-2; 11 nucleotides agree with TRBD1. This CDR3 is built from 17 residues. Per germline, CDR1 MGHRA and CDR2 YSYEKL. CDR3 sequence reads: CASSHLPGQGDTGELLF. The CDR3 DNA follows: TGCGCCAGCAGCCATCTCCCGGGACAGGGGGACACCGGGGAGCTGCTTTTT.

This clonotype turned up a few times. This chain links TRBV12-3 or TRBV12-4 with TRBJ2-5; D is unresolved. Trimming stripped 6 bases from V and 4 bases from J, with 12 bases between. The CDR3 has 13 residues. This CDR3 is CASSPNNGETQYF. The CDR3 DNA sequence: TGTGCCAGCAGCCCAAATAACGGAGAGACCCAGTACTTC.